Each of the 31 T cell receptor beta chains below was sequenced from the same sample in a study of OX40 agonist ivuxolimab in advanced cancers. TCRdb's copy holds only in-frame clones and misses some; the assay was immunoSEQ multiplex PCR. Among approximately 77,000 clones listed, around 81% were seen once. This specimen was CD4+ or CD8+ T cells sorted from blood, taken in a trial of the OX40 agonist ivuxolimab. Receptors originate from an adult with an advanced solid tumor such as melanoma, head and neck, liver or kidney cancer.

The chain links TRBV7-2 to TRBJ2-7; TRBD1 or TRBD2 may be the D gene (6 bases each). The V and J ends lost 7 bases and 7 bases respectively, with 26 bases between them. Germline values: CDR1 SGHTA, CDR2 FQGNSA. The CDR3 is made up of 16 amino acids. Here the CDR3 DNA reads TGTGCCAGCACCTACGGAGGGGCAGGGGTATCGAAGGAGCAGTACTTC. Translated: CASTYGGAGVSKEQYF.

The rearrangement uses TRBV10-3 and TRBJ2-1, with TRBD2 matching over 12 bases. This CDR3 is 19 amino acids long. With V trimmed by 2 bases and J by 0 bases, 8 bases remained unmatched. Per the germline V gene, CDR1 is ENHRY and CDR2 is SYGVKD. CDR3 in DNA: TGTGCCATCAGTGAGACGACTAGCGGGGGTTTGAGCTCCTACAATGAGCAGTTCTTC. It yields the protein CAISETTSGGLSSYNEQFF.

This sequence joins TRBV6-1 and TRBJ2-2; D may match TRBD1 or TRBD2 (6 bases each). The V end lost 7 bases, the J end lost 4 bases, and 10 bases lay between the germline ends. The germline CDR1 and CDR2 sequences are MNHNS and SASEGT. There are 13 residues in the CDR3. CDR3 bases: TGTGCCAGCATAGGGGGGACCACCGGGGAGCTGTTTTTT. Residues: CASIGGTTGELFF.

This chain uses TRBV6-5 with TRBJ1-1; D ambiguous. Trimming removed 0 bases from V and 6 bases from J, with 11 bases in between. The CDR3 runs to 14 residues. CDR1 and CDR2 (germline): MNHEY, SVGAGI. Here the CDR3 reads CASSYSGRAAEAFF. The CDR3 coding sequence is TGTGCCAGCAGTTACTCGGGGAGGGCGGCTGAAGCTTTCTTT.

The chain links TRBV6-6 to TRBJ2-1, with 8 bases identical to TRBD1. The V segment lost 5 bases and the J segment 9 bases; nucleotides outside the gene matches: 9. CDR1 is MNHNY and CDR2 is SVGAGI in the germline V gene (reference sequence). The CDR3 sequence is 14 residues long. The CDR3 DNA sequence: TGTGCCAGCAGTAAACGGACAGGGCTTGGTGAGCAGTTCTTC. Protein product: CASSKRTGLGEQFF.

V usage is TRBV7-2 and J usage is TRBJ2-2; D is possibly TRBD1 (5 bases). The CDR3 length is 15 residues. Germline values: CDR1 SGHTA, CDR2 FQGNSA. V was clipped by 7 bases and J by 5 bases, with 17 bases between them. DNA of the CDR3: TGTGCCAGCATCGAGCTGGGGCGAAGGACCGGGGAGCTGTTTTTT. Protein sequence: CASIELGRRTGELFF.

This chain uses TRBV28 with TRBJ1-1; D is unresolved. V lost 5 bases to trimming and J lost 12 bases, with 19 bases between them. The CDR3 consists of 13 residues. CDR1 is MDHEN, CDR2 SYDVKM, per germline. This CDR3 reads CASSPGSPATSFF. DNA for the CDR3: TGTGCCAGCAGTCCCGGGTCTCCAGCGACGTCTTTCTTT.

This chain connects TRBV11-3 to TRBJ2-4; TRBD2 is a possible D gene (5 bases). V was shortened by 0 bases and J by 9 bases, with 15 bases between the two germline ends. The germline V gene has CDR1 SGHNT and CDR2 YENEEA. The CDR3 is 15 amino acids. CDR3: CASSLEVGAGGIQYF. The CDR3 region has the DNA TGTGCCAGCAGCTTAGAAGTGGGAGCCGGAGGCATTCAGTACTTC.

The rearrangement uses TRBV7-2 and TRBJ1-4; tentatively, D is TRBD1 (5 bases). The CDR3 has 14 residues. Per germline, CDR1 SGHTA and CDR2 FQGNSA. Trimming took 5 bases from V and 7 from J, leaving 14 bases between them. CDR3 region: CASSVTRGIEKLFF. Here the CDR3 DNA reads TGTGCCAGCAGCGTAACTCGGGGGATTGAAAAACTGTTTTTT.

The count of this clone is one. V gene TRBV15 combines with J gene TRBJ1-5; D is possibly TRBD1 (5 bases). Trimming removed 0 bases at V and 3 bases at J, with 12 bases between. CDR3 size: 16 residues. Germline V gene sequence: CDR1 LNHNV, CDR2 YYDKDF (reference sequence). CDR3 sequence: CATSRDRGRPNQPQHF. In DNA form, the CDR3 reads TGTGCCACCAGCAGAGATAGGGGCCGACCCAATCAGCCCCAGCATTTT.

The chain recombines TRBV6-6 with TRBJ1-2; possibly TRBD1 for D (6 bases). The V and J ends lost 2 bases and 4 bases respectively, with 11 bases between them. CDR3 size: 14 residues. Germline values: CDR1 MNHNY, CDR2 SVGAGI (reference sequence). Here the CDR3 reads CASSYTRGSYGYTF. CDR3 in DNA: TGTGCCAGCAGTTACACCAGGGGTAGCTATGGCTACACCTTC.

CDR3 residues: CASMAGGANYGYTF. Here the CDR3 DNA reads TGTGCCAGCATGGCGGGTGGAGCTAACTATGGCTACACCTTC. The V gene is TRBV2, the J gene TRBJ1-2; D gene unclear. V shed 7 bases and J shed 0 bases, with 12 bases lying between them. The CDR3 extends over 14 amino acids. CDR1 and CDR2 (germline): SNHLY, FYNNEI.

CDR3 amino acids: CASRTVPGELFF. In DNA form, the CDR3 reads TGTGCCAGCCGCACAGTTCCCGGGGAGCTGTTTTTT. This chain joins TRBV28 and TRBJ2-2, with no clear D. From germline, CDR1 is MDHEN and CDR2 SYDVKM. The CDR3 spans 12 residues. Trimming took 8 bases from V and 6 from J, leaving 10 bases between them. The whole variable domain, remainder taken from reference TRBV28 and TRBJ2-2, is DVKVTQSSRYLVKRTGEKVFLECVQDMDHENMFWYRQDPGLGLRLIYFSYDVKMKEKGDIPEGYSVSREKKERFSLILESASTNQTSMYLCASRTVPGELFFGEGSRLTVL.

J is TRBJ2-7 and V is TRBV19; D perhaps matches TRBD2 (6 bases). CDR1 is LNHDA, CDR2 SQIVND, per germline (reference sequence). Trimming took off 1 base at V and 2 bases at J, with 12 bases between the two ends. The CDR3 is 15 amino acids. The CDR3 nucleotides read TGTGCCAGTAGTATAGTGGGACTGCGAACCTACGAGCAGTACTTC. Its translation is CASSIVGLRTYEQYF.

This chain joins TRBV11-2 and TRBJ1-3; D gene ambiguous. V was cut by 2 bases and J by 4 bases, with 12 bases left in between. The germline CDR1 and CDR2 sequences are SGHAT and FQNNGV. The CDR3 is 15 amino acids. CDR3 in DNA: TGTGCCAGCAGCTTATATCGGGGATCAGGAAACACCATATATTTT. Its protein product is CASSLYRGSGNTIYF.

This chain connects TRBV7-3 to TRBJ1-4; 9 bases align to TRBD1. V was pared by 5 bases and J by 6 bases, with 7 bases of the junction left unmatched. Germline loops: CDR1 SGHTA, CDR2 FQGTGA. This CDR3 comprises 15 residues. Here the CDR3 DNA reads TGTGCCAGCAGCCCGACAGGGGGGCCTGATGAAAAACTGTTTTTT. This encodes CASSPTGGPDEKLFF.

The chain combines TRBV5-1 with TRBJ2-7; 8 positions match TRBD1. Looked up from germline, CDR1 is SGHRS and CDR2 is YFSETQ. CDR3 length equals 15 residues. V shed 4 bases and J 2 bases; nucleotides not matched to a gene: 8. CDR3 region: CASSGRQGFPYEQYF. The CDR3 nucleotides are TGCGCCAGCAGCGGCCGACAGGGGTTCCCCTACGAGCAGTACTTC. The variable domain in full, with the rest retrieved from reference TRBV5-1 and TRBJ2-7, is KAGVTQTPRYLIKTRGQQVTLSCSPISGHRSVSWYQQTPGQGLQFLFEYFSETQRNKGNFPGRFSGRQFSNSRSEMNVSTLELGDSALYLCASSGRQGFPYEQYFGPGTRLTVT.

The rearrangement uses TRBV18 and TRBJ1-1; 10 positions agree with TRBD1. J was trimmed by 1 base and V by 3 bases; bases with no gene match: 8. CDR3 length equals 17 residues. Germline CDR1 reads KGHSH; CDR2 reads LQKENI. CDR3 protein: CASSPSRQGARNTEAFF. CDR3 DNA sequence: TGTGCCAGCTCACCGTCCAGACAGGGGGCACGGAACACTGAAGCTTTCTTT. Based on the CDR3 plus reference TRBV18 and TRBJ1-1, the full variable domain is NAGVMQNPRHLVRRRGQEARLRCSPMKGHSHVYWYRQLPEEGLKFMVYLQKENIIDESGMPKERFSAEFPKEGPSILRIQQVVRGDSAAYFCASSPSRQGARNTEAFFGQGTRLTVV.

V usage is TRBV9 and J usage is TRBJ2-6; TRBD1 or TRBD2 may be the D gene (5 bases each). Trimming removed 3 bases from V and 0 bases from J, with 13 bases in between. This CDR3 has 17 amino acids. Germline lookup yields CDR1 SGDLS and CDR2 YYNGEE. The chain's CDR3 is CASSAGTGISGANVLTF. The CDR3 region has the DNA TGTGCCAGCAGCGCCGGGACGGGGATCTCTGGGGCCAACGTCCTGACTTTC.

This sequence joins TRBV7-6 and TRBJ2-2, with D unclear. The germline gives CDR1 SGHVS, CDR2 FNYEAQ. This CDR3 spans 12 amino acids. With 1 base removed from V and 7 bases from J, the gap between germline ends came to 4 bases. The CDR3 spells CASSLDLGELFF. Here the CDR3 DNA reads TGTGCCAGCAGCTTAGACCTCGGGGAGCTGTTTTTT. Supplemented by reference TRBV7-6 and TRBJ2-2, the full variable domain reads GAGVSQSPRYKVTKRGQDVALRCDPISGHVSLYWYRQALGQGPEFLTYFNYEAQQDKSGLPNDRFSAERPEGSISTLTIQRTEQRDSAMYRCASSLDLGELFFGEGSRLTVL.

The V gene is TRBV11-2, the J gene TRBJ2-7; the D gene could be TRBD1 or TRBD2 (6 bases each). This CDR3 spans 14 amino acids. CDR1 is SGHAT, CDR2 FQNNGV, per germline. Trimming shortened V by 0 bases and J by 2 bases, and 8 bases separated the two germline ends. The CDR3 coding sequence is TGTGCCAGCAGCTTAGAGCGGGACACCTACGAGCAGTACTTC. This gives the protein CASSLERDTYEQYF.

Written as DNA, the CDR3 is TGTGCCACCCTCAAGGCGGGAGTGAGAAACGAGCAGTACTTC. Its protein product is CATLKAGVRNEQYF. V gene TRBV27 combines with J gene TRBJ2-7, with TRBD2 matching over 7 bases. Germline loops: CDR1 MNHEY, CDR2 SMNVEV (reference sequence). Trimming took 10 bases from V and 5 from J; bases not matched to a gene: 14. CDR3 size: 14 residues.

This sequence joins TRBV5-1 and TRBJ2-7; TRBD1 is a possible D gene (7 bases). The CDR3 runs to 14 residues. Germline-derived CDR1 and CDR2 are SGHRS and YFSETQ. The germline V and J ends were trimmed by 4 bases and 2 bases, with 13 bases remaining between them. This CDR3 is CASSQGDWTYEQYF. The CDR3 DNA sequence: TGCGCCAGCAGCCAGGGGGACTGGACCTACGAGCAGTACTTC.

This clone was counted once. V usage is TRBV19 and J usage is TRBJ2-3, with D possibly TRBD1 on 6 matching bases. Deletions cut 5 bases from V and 5 bases from J, with 20 bases between. The CDR3 length is 16 residues. CDR1 is LNHDA and CDR2 is SQIVND in the germline V gene (reference sequence). CDR3 protein: CASSDPARGVIDTQYF. The CDR3 nucleotides are TGTGCCAGTAGTGACCCCGCCAGGGGAGTAATAGATACGCAGTATTTT.

The rearrangement links TRBV5-1 to TRBJ2-1, with D possibly being TRBD2 (5 bases). Trimming removed 6 bases from V and 5 bases from J, with 24 bases in between. CDR3 length: 17 residues. CDR1 SGHRS and CDR2 YFSETQ come from the germline V gene. The CDR3 sequence is CASTPIPGLGRDNEQFF. For the CDR3, the DNA is TGCGCCAGCACCCCCATCCCAGGACTCGGACGGGACAATGAGCAGTTCTTC.

The J gene is TRBJ1-2, the V gene TRBV7-6, with D possibly matching TRBD1 (5 bases). Per germline, CDR1 SGHVS and CDR2 FNYEAQ. This CDR3 comprises 12 residues. V lost 8 bases and J 4 bases, leaving 11 bases between the germline ends. For the CDR3, the DNA is TGTGCCAGCGGGCAGGGAGGCTATGGCTACACCTTC. Amino acid sequence: CASGQGGYGYTF. Full variable domain (remainder filled in from reference TRBV7-6 and TRBJ1-2): GAGVSQSPRYKVTKRGQDVALRCDPISGHVSLYWYRQALGQGPEFLTYFNYEAQQDKSGLPNDRFSAERPEGSISTLTIQRTEQRDSAMYRCASGQGGYGYTFGSGTRLTVV.

This chain connects TRBV4-2 to TRBJ1-1, with D maybe TRBD1 (6 bases). The germline V gene has CDR1 LGHNA and CDR2 YNFKEQ. This CDR3 region has 16 residues. The ends were cut back, 2 bases at V and 4 bases at J, with 17 bases in the middle. Written as DNA, the CDR3 is TGTGCCAGCAGCCAACAGGGGACCTACCGGGGCACTGAAGCTTTCTTT. This encodes CASSQQGTYRGTEAFF.

This clone was detected ten times or more. The chain links TRBV30 to TRBJ2-3, with D unclear. Trimming removed 0 bases at V and 5 bases at J, with 6 bases between. CDR1 GTSNPN and CDR2 SVGIG come from the germline V gene (reference sequence). This CDR3 contains 12 residues. DNA for the CDR3: TGTGCCTGGAGTGTACGACAAGATACGCAGTATTTT. This gives the protein CAWSVRQDTQYF.

J is TRBJ1-1 and V is TRBV7-9, with D tentatively TRBD1 (6 bases). V lost 3 bases and J 4 bases, leaving 12 bases between the germline ends. The V gene's germline CDR1 is SEHNR and CDR2 FQNEAQ (reference sequence). The CDR3 runs to 14 residues. CDR3: CASSFLGASTEAFF. Written as DNA, the CDR3 is TGTGCCAGCAGCTTTCTGGGGGCGAGCACTGAAGCTTTCTTT. The variable domain in full, with the rest retrieved from reference TRBV7-9 and TRBJ1-1, is DTGVSQNPRHKITKRGQNVTFRCDPISEHNRLYWYRQTLGQGPEFLTYFQNEAQLEKSRLLSDRFSAERPKGSFSTLEIQRTEQGDSAMYLCASSFLGASTEAFFGQGTRLTVV.

This chain uses TRBV5-1 with TRBJ1-3; weak D call: TRBD1 (5 bases). The germline CDR1 and CDR2 sequences are SGHRS and YFSETQ. CDR3 length: 16 amino acids. The germline V and J ends were trimmed by 1 base and 2 bases, with 13 bases remaining between them. The CDR3 DNA sequence: TGCGCCAGCAGCTTGAGGGGCGGCGCAGCTGGAAACACCATATATTTT. As protein: CASSLRGGAAGNTIYF.

The chain joins TRBV18 to TRBJ1-1; 8 bases are shared with TRBD1. The CDR3 runs 13 residues. Germline CDR1 is KGHSH and CDR2 is LQKENI. With V trimmed by 5 bases and J by 3 bases, 2 bases remained unmatched. CDR3 sequence: CASSADRDTEAFF. In DNA form, the CDR3 reads TGTGCCAGCTCAGCGGACAGGGACACTGAAGCTTTCTTT.